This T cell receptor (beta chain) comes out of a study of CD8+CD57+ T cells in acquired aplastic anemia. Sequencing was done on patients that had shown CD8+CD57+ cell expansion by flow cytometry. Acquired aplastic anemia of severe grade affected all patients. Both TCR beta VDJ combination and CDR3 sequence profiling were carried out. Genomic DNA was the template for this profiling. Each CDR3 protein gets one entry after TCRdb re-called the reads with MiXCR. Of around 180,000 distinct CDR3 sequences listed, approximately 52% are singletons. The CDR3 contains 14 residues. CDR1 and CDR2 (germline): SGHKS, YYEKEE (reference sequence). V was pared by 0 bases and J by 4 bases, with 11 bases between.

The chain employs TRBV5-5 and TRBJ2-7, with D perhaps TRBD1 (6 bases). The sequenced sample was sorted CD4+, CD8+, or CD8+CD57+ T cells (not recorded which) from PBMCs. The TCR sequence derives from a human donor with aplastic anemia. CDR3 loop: CASSLGGPYYEQYF. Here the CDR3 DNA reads TGTGCCAGCAGCTTGGGGGGGCCCTATTACGAGCAGTACTTC.